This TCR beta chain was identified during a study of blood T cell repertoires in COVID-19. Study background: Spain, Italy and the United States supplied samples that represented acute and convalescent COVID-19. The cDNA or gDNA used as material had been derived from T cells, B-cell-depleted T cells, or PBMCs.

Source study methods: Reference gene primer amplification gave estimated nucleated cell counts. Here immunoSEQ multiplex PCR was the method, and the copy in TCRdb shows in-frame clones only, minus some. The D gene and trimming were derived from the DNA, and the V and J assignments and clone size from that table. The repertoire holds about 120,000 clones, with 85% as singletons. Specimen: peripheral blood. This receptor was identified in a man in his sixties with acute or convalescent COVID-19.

CDR3 sequence: CASSWDRVNEQFF. CDR3 DNA: TGTGCCAGCAGTTGGGACAGGGTCAATGAGCAGTTCTTC. The chain joins TRBV14 to TRBJ2-1; 9 bases are shared with TRBD1. The V gene's germline CDR1 is SGHDN and CDR2 FVKESK. The CDR3 runs 13 residues. J lost 6 bases, V lost 6 bases, and 3 bases had no gene match.